The 24 T cell receptor beta chains reported below all come from one sample, sequenced in a study of cytomegalovirus exposure and HLA in healthy donors. Both 60 Vbeta primers and 13 Jbeta primers went into the PCR. Produced via immunoSEQ multiplex PCR; TCRdb's table is partial and in-frame only. Of 150,000 or so clones in the sample, around 73% were seen once. Material for sequencing was PBMCs. The receptors come from a woman under 30 in good health and CMV-seronegative.

The chain combines TRBV18 with TRBJ1-6; TRBD1 matches 9 bases. With 6 bases clipped from V and 7 bases from J, the junction kept 7 bases outside the gene matches. CDR1 and CDR2 (germline): KGHSH, LQKENI. The CDR3 covers 15 residues. The CDR3 coding sequence is TGTGCCAGCTCTGGACCGGGACAGGGAAATTCACCCCTCCACTTT. Encoded protein: CASSGPGQGNSPLHF. The full variable domain, rest sourced from reference TRBV18 and TRBJ1-6, is NAGVMQNPRHLVRRRGQEARLRCSPMKGHSHVYWYRQLPEEGLKFMVYLQKENIIDESGMPKERFSAEFPKEGPSILRIQQVVRGDSAAYFCASSGPGQGNSPLHFGNGTRLTVT.

The sample holds one count of this clone. The chain employs TRBV6-5 and TRBJ1-1, with D maybe TRBD1 (6 bases). The V end was cut by 3 bases, the J end by 0 bases, with 11 bases between. In germline, CDR1 is MNHEY, CDR2 SVGAGI. The CDR3 has 15 residues. The CDR3 is CASSYRGGLNTEAFF. For the CDR3, the DNA is TGTGCCAGCAGTTATCGTGGGGGCTTGAACACTGAAGCTTTCTTT.

V is TRBV23-1 and J is TRBJ2-7; maybe TRBD1 (5 bases). TRBV23-1 is an open reading frame, and its role is uncertain. V was shortened by 6 bases and J by 2 bases, with 11 bases between the two germline ends. This CDR3 contains 13 residues. In DNA, the CDR3 is TGCGCCAGCAGGACAGCGAATACCTACGAGCAGTACGTC. Translating it yields CASRTANTYEQYV.

The chain uses TRBV7-8 and TRBJ2-1, with 11 bases matching TRBD2. The germline gives CDR1 SGHVS, CDR2 FQNEAQ. The CDR3 sequence is 15 residues long. V was clipped by 6 bases and J by 7 bases; unmatched bases: 8. The CDR3 bases are TGTGCCAGCAGGCCCGAACTAGCGGGAGTTAATGAGCAGTTCTTC. Protein product: CASRPELAGVNEQFF.

The chain couples TRBV2 to TRBJ2-5; TRBD1 aligns across 11 bases. The assigned J gene may be wrong: the sequence end matches TRBJ2-7 better. The CDR3 covers 14 residues. CDR1 SNHLY and CDR2 FYNNEI come from the germline V gene. The CDR3 reads CASSEDRGPYEQYF. CDR3 sequence (DNA): TGTGCCAGCAGTGAGGACAGGGGGCCCTACGAGCAGTACTTC.

This clone was found once. This chain links TRBV9 with TRBJ2-7; 9 bases fit TRBD2. The CDR3 extends over 18 amino acids. The ends lost 0 bases at V and 0 bases at J; junction bases unmatched: 10. Germline V gene sequence: CDR1 SGDLS, CDR2 YYNGEE. The CDR3 loop is CASSVVPREGRSSYEQYV. CDR3 nucleotide sequence: TGTGCCAGCAGCGTAGTACCGCGGGAGGGTCGAAGCTCCTACGAGCAGTACGTC.

The table lists this clone with a few counts. This chain connects TRBV5-1 to TRBJ2-5; tentative D call: TRBD1 (6 bases). This CDR3 spans 13 amino acids. V lost 10 bases, J lost 5 bases, and 18 bases lay in between. The germline CDR1 and CDR2 sequences are SGHRS and YFSETQ. Here the CDR3 DNA reads TGCGCCTCTTCGTGGCAGGGGACCGAGACCCAGTACTTC. As protein: CASSWQGTETQYF.

The CDR3 DNA is TGTGCCAGCAGCGTAAGGGGATGGGAGTTCTTC. Protein product: CASSVRGWEFF. The gene calls are TRBV9 and TRBJ2-1, with a possible D match to TRBD1 (5 bases). The CDR3 sequence is 11 residues long. Trimming stripped 1 base from V and 14 bases from J, with 10 bases between. Germline CDR1 SGDLS, CDR2 YYNGEE.

V and J are TRBV10-3 and TRBJ2-1, with D unresolved. The CDR3 totals 12 residues. Looked up from germline, CDR1 is ENHRY and CDR2 is SYGVKD. With 4 bases removed from V and 7 bases from J, the gap between germline ends came to 8 bases. CDR3: CAISVEENEQFF. The CDR3 DNA reads as TGTGCCATCAGTGTAGAGGAGAATGAGCAGTTCTTC.

The rearrangement uses TRBV7-2 and TRBJ2-3, with 11 positions matching TRBD2. V trimming: 0 bases; J trimming: 5 bases; junction bases outside the gene matches: 1. This CDR3 is 15 amino acids long. Germline lookup yields CDR1 SGHTA and CDR2 FQGNSA. CDR3 loop: CASSLASGRGDTQYF. CDR3 bases: TGTGCCAGCAGCTTAGCTAGCGGGAGGGGAGATACGCAGTATTTT.

The chain joins TRBV5-1 to TRBJ1-1, with TRBD1 identical over 8 bases. The J segment lost 6 bases and the V segment lost 3 bases, leaving 10 bases of the junction unmatched. The CDR3 length is 15 residues. Germline V gene lookup returns CDR1 SGHRS and CDR2 YFSETQ. The CDR3 DNA sequence: TGCGCCAGCAGCTACGGACAGGGAATGTCCGCTGAAGCTTTCTTT. This translates into CASSYGQGMSAEAFF.

The V and J genes are TRBV7-6 and TRBJ2-7, with 7 bases fitting TRBD2. The V segment lost 2 bases and the J segment 0 bases; nucleotides outside the gene matches: 4. This CDR3 spans 15 amino acids. Germline-derived CDR1 and CDR2 are SGHVS and FNYEAQ. The CDR3 coding sequence is TGTGCCAGCAGCTTAAGAGCGGGGAGCTCCTACGAGCAGTACGTC. It yields the protein CASSLRAGSSYEQYV.

As to this clone: At one boundary the junction diverges from the germline segment, which might be a read error. The V gene is TRBV7-7, the J gene TRBJ2-2, with D possibly TRBD1 on 6 matching bases. The CDR3 runs 16 residues. CDR1 is SSHAT, CDR2 FNYEAQ, per germline (reference sequence). This CDR3 reads CASSLEGQPNTGELFF. The CDR3 DNA follows: TGTGCTAGCAGCTTAGAAGGACAGCCGAACACCGGGGAGCTGTTTTTT.

The genes are TRBV27 and TRBJ1-5; 7 bases fit TRBD1. The CDR3 is made up of 14 amino acids. Germline-derived CDR1 and CDR2 are MNHEY and SMNVEV (reference sequence). J gave up 7 bases and V 5 bases, and 8 bases lay outside the gene matches. The CDR3 loop reads CASSPTGLRQPQHF. The CDR3, as DNA: TGTGCCAGCAGTCCGACAGGGCTCCGACAGCCCCAGCATTTT.

This chain connects TRBV28 to TRBJ2-5; 7 nucleotides line up with TRBD1. The CDR3 runs 13 residues. Germline V gene lookup returns CDR1 MDHEN and CDR2 SYDVKM. V trimming: 8 bases; J trimming: 5 bases; junction bases outside the gene matches: 8. The CDR3 protein is CASFRQGYETQYF. The CDR3 region has the DNA TGTGCCAGCTTCAGACAGGGCTATGAGACCCAGTACTTC. The whole variable domain, filled in from reference TRBV28 and TRBJ2-5, reads DVKVTQSSRYLVKRTGEKVFLECVQDMDHENMFWYRQDPGLGLRLIYFSYDVKMKEKGDIPEGYSVSREKKERFSLILESASTNQTSMYLCASFRQGYETQYFGPGTRLLVL.

The J gene is TRBJ2-1, the V gene TRBV11-3; D possibly corresponds to TRBD2 (6 bases). The CDR3 consists of 12 residues. Germline V gene data show CDR1 as SGHNT and CDR2 as YENEEA. Trimming removed 5 bases from V and 12 bases from J, with 14 bases in between. In DNA, the CDR3 is TGTGCCAGCAGCCCGGACGGGCGGGGGCAGTTCTTC. It is translated as CASSPDGRGQFF.

This clone appeared once. V gene TRBV15 combines with J gene TRBJ2-7; D is possibly TRBD1 (6 bases). Looked up from germline, CDR1 is LNHNV and CDR2 is YYDKDF (reference sequence). Trimming took 1 base from V and 4 from J, leaving 14 bases between them. This CDR3 has 15 residues. In DNA form, the CDR3 reads TGTGCCACCAGCAGAGGAGCAGGGGTGAGGTACGAGCAGTACTTC. This codes for CATSRGAGVRYEQYF.

Points on this clone: At one end the junction does not follow the germline gene, possibly because of a read error. The V gene is TRBV6-4, the J gene TRBJ2-1; 8 bases match TRBD1. This CDR3 has 15 amino acids. Germline V gene lookup returns CDR1 MRHNA and CDR2 SNTAGT. DNA of the CDR3: TGTGCCAGCAGTGTCGCAGGGGGCGCTTACAATAAGCAGTTCTTC. It yields the protein CASSVAGGAYNKQFF.

This clone was observed a few times. The V gene is TRBV4-3, the J gene TRBJ1-3; D gene ambiguous. Germline CDR1 is LGHNA and CDR2 is YSLEER. V lost 1 base, J lost 4 bases, and 11 bases lay in between. The CDR3 is 15 amino acids. CDR3 sequence: CASSQGLAGGNTIYF. The CDR3 DNA reads as TGCGCCAGCAGCCAAGGGTTGGCAGGCGGAAACACCATATATTTT.

This clone was seen only once. The chain carries TRBV5-4 and TRBJ1-1; TRBD1 aligns across 9 bases. The CDR3 extends over 17 amino acids. Germline CDR1 reads SGHNT; CDR2 reads YYREEE (reference sequence). Trimming removed 4 bases from V and 5 bases from J; junction bases left unmatched: 15. The CDR3 sequence is CASSVNPIGTGRTEAFF. The CDR3 DNA is TGTGCCAGCAGCGTAAACCCGATTGGGACAGGGAGGACTGAAGCTTTCTTT.

This rearrangement joins TRBV5-1 to TRBJ2-3; D perhaps matches TRBD2 (5 bases). Germline-derived CDR1 and CDR2 are SGHRS and YFSETQ. The CDR3 totals 14 residues. V shed 0 bases and J shed 3 bases, with 8 bases lying between them. The CDR3 sequence is CASSLGTRTDTQYF. The CDR3 coding sequence is TGCGCCAGCAGCTTGGGGACTCGTACAGATACGCAGTATTTT. The full variable domain, rest sourced from reference TRBV5-1 and TRBJ2-3, is KAGVTQTPRYLIKTRGQQVTLSCSPISGHRSVSWYQQTPGQGLQFLFEYFSETQRNKGNFPGRFSGRQFSNSRSEMNVSTLELGDSALYLCASSLGTRTDTQYFGPGTRLTVL.

This clone was seen only a few times. The CDR3 DNA is TGCGCCAGCAGCCAACGGACAGGGGGCGTAGACATTCAGTACTTC. The encoded protein is CASSQRTGGVDIQYF. The chain combines TRBV4-1 with TRBJ2-4, with 11 bases lining up with TRBD1. This CDR3 has 15 residues. Germline trimming cut 2 bases from V and 8 bases from J; bases unmatched to any gene: 5. The V gene's germline CDR1 is MGHRA and CDR2 YSYEKL.

The chain is built from TRBV9 and TRBJ1-5; TRBD1 might be the D (6 bases). V was trimmed by 0 bases and J by 1 base, leaving 8 bases between them. This CDR3 region has 15 residues. CDR1 is SGDLS and CDR2 is YYNGEE in the germline V gene. DNA for the CDR3: TGTGCCAGCAGCGTAGCAGGGGAGAGCAATCAGCCCCAGCATTTT. Its protein is CASSVAGESNQPQHF.

This sequence joins TRBV19 and TRBJ1-1, with a tentative D call TRBD1 (6 bases). The CDR3 is made up of 16 amino acids. Germline-derived CDR1 and CDR2 are LNHDA and SQIVND (reference sequence). Trimming left V 7 bases short and J 0 bases short, with 18 bases between. CDR3 in amino acids: CASTGGTGTMNTEAFF. The CDR3 region has the DNA TGTGCCAGTACTGGGGGCACAGGGACCATGAACACTGAAGCTTTCTTT.